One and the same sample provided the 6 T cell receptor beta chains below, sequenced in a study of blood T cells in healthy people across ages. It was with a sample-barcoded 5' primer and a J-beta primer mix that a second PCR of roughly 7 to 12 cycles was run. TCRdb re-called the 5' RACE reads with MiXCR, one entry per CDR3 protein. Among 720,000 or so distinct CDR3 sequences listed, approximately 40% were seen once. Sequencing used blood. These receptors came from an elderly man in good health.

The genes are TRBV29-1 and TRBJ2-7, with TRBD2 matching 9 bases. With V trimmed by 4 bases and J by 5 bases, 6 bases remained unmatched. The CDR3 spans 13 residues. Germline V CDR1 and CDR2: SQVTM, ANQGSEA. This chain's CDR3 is CSVGVAGADEQYF. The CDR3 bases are TGCAGCGTTGGAGTAGCGGGGGCAGACGAGCAGTACTTC.

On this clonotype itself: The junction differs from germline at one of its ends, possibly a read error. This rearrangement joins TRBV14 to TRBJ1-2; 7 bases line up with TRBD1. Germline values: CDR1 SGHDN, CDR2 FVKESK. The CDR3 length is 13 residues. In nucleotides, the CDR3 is TGTGCCAGCAGGAGGGACAGTAACTATGGCTGCACCTTC. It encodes CASRRDSNYGCTF.

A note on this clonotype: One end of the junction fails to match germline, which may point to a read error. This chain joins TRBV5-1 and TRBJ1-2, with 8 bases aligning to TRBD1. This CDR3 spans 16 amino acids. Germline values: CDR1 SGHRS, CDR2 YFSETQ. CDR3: CVSSLDRVQLEYGYTF. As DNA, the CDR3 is TGCGTCAGCAGCTTGGACAGGGTCCAACTTGAATATGGCTACACCTTC. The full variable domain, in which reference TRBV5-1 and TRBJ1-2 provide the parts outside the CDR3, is KAGVTQTPRYLIKTRGQQVTLSCSPISGHRSVSWYQQTPGQGLQFLFEYFSETQRNKGNFPGRFSGRQFSNSRSEMNVSTLELGDSALYLCVSSLDRVQLEYGYTFGSGTRLTVV.

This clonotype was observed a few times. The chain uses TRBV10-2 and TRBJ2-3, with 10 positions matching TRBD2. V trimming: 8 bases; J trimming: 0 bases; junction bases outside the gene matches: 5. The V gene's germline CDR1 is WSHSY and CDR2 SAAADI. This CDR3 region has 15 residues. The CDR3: CASSGTSESTDTQYF. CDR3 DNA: TGCGCCAGCTCTGGGACTAGCGAGAGCACAGATACGCAGTATTTT.

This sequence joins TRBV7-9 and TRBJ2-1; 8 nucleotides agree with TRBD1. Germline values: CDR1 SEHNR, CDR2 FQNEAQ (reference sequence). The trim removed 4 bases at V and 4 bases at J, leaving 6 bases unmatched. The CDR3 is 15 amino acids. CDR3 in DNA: TGTGCCAGCAGCTCTCGACAGGGGCCGTACAATGAGCAGTTCTTC. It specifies CASSSRQGPYNEQFF.

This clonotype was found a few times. CDR3 sequence: CASRTGGGGSVDEQYF. Here the CDR3 DNA reads TGTGCCAGCAGGACCGGTGGAGGCGGGAGTGTCGACGAGCAGTACTTC. This rearrangement joins TRBV28 to TRBJ2-7, with 7 bases fitting TRBD2. V shed 6 bases, J shed 5 bases, and the junction held 16 bases outside the gene matches. CDR1 and CDR2 (germline): MDHEN, SYDVKM. The CDR3 extends over 16 amino acids. Full variable domain (outside the CDR3, taken from reference TRBV28 and TRBJ2-7): DVKVTQSSRYLVKRTGEKVFLECVQDMDHENMFWYRQDPGLGLRLIYFSYDVKMKEKGDIPEGYSVSREKKERFSLILESASTNQTSMYLCASRTGGGGSVDEQYFGPGTRLTVT.